Reported below is one T cell receptor beta chain. The specificity of this receptor is unknown. No much larger clonotype is one base removed from it; base qualities were not supplied. TCRbeta CDR3 regions were amplified from genomic DNA using the immunoSEQ Assay, a bias-controlled multiplex PCR. The study's own analysis went as follows. The number of nucleated cells in each sample was estimated by amplification of reference gene primers within the assay. To quantify the absolute abundance of each unique TCRbeta CDR3 rearrangement, sequence reads were collapsed and filtered. For each sample, productive Simpson clonality was calculated by taking the square root of Simpson's diversity index across productive rearrangements. In its TCRdb copy, this immuneACCESS table keeps in-frame sequences only and misses some clones. Where compared with another copy, unresolved V genes explain less than half of these, and the others have no known cause. From that table come the V and J calls and clone size; the DNA was used to work out D and trimming. In this sample the table shows over 60,000 clones, 60% to 85% of which occur a single time. The ten top clones hold around half of the sample.

Each collaborating institution followed its own protocols to collect whole blood in K2EDTA tubes. For TCRbeta analysis, collaborators shipped samples as frozen whole blood, isolated PBMCs, or DNA extracted from either of those sample types. The sample is drawn from a study of blood T cell repertoires in COVID-19 (dated by TCRdb to the early 2020s). Regarding the complete study: Samples from collaborators originated in the United States, Italy and Spain and spanned both the acute and convalescent phases of COVID-19. The material from the prospective study consisted of cDNA or gDNA derived from T cells, B-cell-depleted T cells, or PBMCs. The dataset comprised deeply sampled blood TCRbeta repertoires from subjects exposed to, actively infected with, or recovered from COVID-19. The repertoires were released in a freely available public database intended as a resource for research on the immune response to SARS-CoV-2. Samples came from the ongoing ImmuneRACE study (first 160 participants) plus 1,254 subjects from 6 global collaborators. The sample metadata nearly always contained a de-identified subject ID, COVID-19 status, age in years and sex. HLA class I and class II types, where available, came from metadata supplied by the sample provider rather than from assay-based typing.

The CDR1 and CDR2 encoded by the germline V gene are SGHDT and YYEEEE. The CDR3 runs 15 amino acids, cysteine and phenylalanine included. The read is trimmed to its CDR3 DNA, 45 bases read in frame from base 1. Germline trimming: 3 bases from V, 4 bases from J; junction bases outside gene matches: 7. Findings and caveats that apply to the study as a whole: The quantity of clinical and demographic metadata differed by source and by participant and was supplied without curation.

This TCR came from a woman of 80 years or more with acute or convalescent COVID-19. The material sequenced was peripheral blood. The rearranged chain carries TRBV5-6 and TRBJ1-2; 9 bases in the middle match TRBD1. The DNA sequence is given as TGTGCCAGCAGCTACCATGACAGGGGGTTCTATGGCTACACCTTC. This encodes CASSYHDRGFYGYTF.